This TCR beta chain appears in the sequencing data of a study of radiotherapy plus CTLA-4 blockade in lung cancer. Study-wide background: Disease control was seen in roughly 30% of patients, objective responses in more than 15%.

Losses at the gene ends were 7 bases for V and 5 bases for J; bases not matched to a gene: 9. The CDR3 runs to 14 residues. Looked up from germline, CDR1 is SQVTM and CDR2 is ANQGSEA. This clone was observed a single time. Antigen unknown. Using immunoSEQ multiplex PCR, the repertoire was profiled, and TCRdb retains in-frame clones only, with some absent. The sample shows approximately 40,000 clones, 77% of them seen only once. Treatment of patients with chemo-refractory metastatic non-small-cell lung cancer consisted of focal radiation plus CTLA-4 blockade with ipilimumab. Overall study findings and caveats: TCR clones originating in tumors grew in number in blood after radiotherapy plus ipilimumab.

The clonotype comes from a human donor with non-small cell lung cancer whose response to radiotherapy plus ipilimumab could not be evaluated. This chain links TRBV29-1 with TRBJ2-2; 8 nucleotides align to TRBD2. Sequencing used peripheral blood, obtained from a patient treated with radiotherapy plus ipilimumab. The CDR3 region has the DNA TGCAGCGCCGGGGGGGAAACAAAAACCGGGGAGCTGTTTTTT. Translated: CSAGGETKTGELFF.